This T cell receptor (beta chain) was recovered during a study of PD-1 blockade in classical Hodgkin lymphoma (dated by TCRdb to about 2020). Some background on the complete study: Nivolumab dosing was 3 mg/kg intravenously every 2 weeks, continuing until either disease progression or unacceptable toxicity. The study used CyTOF and TCR beta sequencing to define a peripheral blood immune signature of response to PD-1 blockade in classical Hodgkin lymphoma. On the study overall, not on this receptor specifically: Baseline TCR diversity was reported to be lower in newly diagnosed patients than in healthy donors, and even lower in relapsed/refractory patients. The study was limited to a single clinical trial cohort, and causes of repertoire differences, possibly disease activity or prior therapy, remained undefined. Lower diversity was seen in patients whose nivolumab began less than 1 year after ASCT, and these patients were left out of later analyses so that immune reconstitution would not confound the results. A significant rise by C4D1 was seen in CD4+ but not CD8+ TCR diversity (p=0.0027 vs p=0.16), with the rise being most apparent in complete responders (p=0.02). Baseline diversity similar to that of newly diagnosed patients was observed in trial patients achieving complete response, whereas significantly lower diversity was observed in partial responders and progressors.

Comments on this clone: Its specific antigen is unknown. Base qualities were left out, and no much larger clone turns up one base away.

This sample's time point label indicates: cycle 2 day 1 (C2D1) of nivolumab. Relapse after autologous stem cell transplantation had occurred in all trial patients, and cohorts A, B and C were distinguished by prior brentuximab vedotin exposure. The trial cohort included 55 to 60 patients with relapsed/refractory classical Hodgkin lymphoma, and each patient had a best overall response of complete response, partial response or progressive disease. Trial patients were treated with single-agent nivolumab in the multi-cohort phase II CheckMate 205 trial. An independent review committee assessed best overall response by applying the 2007 International Working Group response criteria. Trial PBMCs were obtained immediately prior to nivolumab initiation (C1D1) and on therapy at cycle 2 day 1 and cycle 4 day 1. Peripheral blood was collected in 8 mL Vacutainer Cell Preparation Tubes, from which PBMCs were isolated by centrifugation and then cryopreserved.

The CDR3 holds 14 amino acids from the cysteine to the phenylalanine. Just the 42-base CDR3 DNA is kept, in frame starting at base 1. CDR1 SGHNT and CDR2 YYREEE are derived from the germline V gene (reference sequence). V was cut back by 5 bases and J by 4 bases, leaving a gap of 15 bases between them. The Qiagen DNeasy kit was used to extract genomic DNA both from unsorted PBMCs and from the negatively selected CD4+ and CD8+ fractions. Amplification of TCR beta CDR3 regions was done by immunoSEQ multiplex PCR with primers that anneal to V and J segments. A synthetic immune receptor repertoire was used to minimize amplification bias, and remaining bias was computationally removed after sequencing. The study's own analysis went as follows. Repertoire diversity was quantified as the Shannon entropy index using custom Python scripts. Unsorted, CD4+ and CD8+ repertoires were examined separately, except in combined analyses, for which CD4+ and CD8+ sequences were merged in silico. Clonal expansion was defined as at least a 2-fold frequency increase after treatment relative to C1D1, with a pseudocount of 0.5 for undetected baseline clones. Singleton clones were defined as clones with 0 or 1 copy at C1D1, and non-singleton clones were defined as clones with 2 or more copies. Clones expanded in unsorted samples were labelled as CD4+, CD8+ or unknown by matching protein sequences in sorted samples from the same patient. Wilcoxon tests were applied to paired samples to test diversity changes from C1D1 to C4D1. Held by TCRdb, this immuneACCESS table contains in-frame sequences only and omits some clones. Under half of the omission traces to an unresolved V gene where checked; the cause of the rest is unknown. That table gives V, J and clone size, and the DNA gave D and trimming. This sample comprises tens of thousands of clones, approximately 89% of them detected only once. Roughly a tenth of the sample comes from the top ten.

The clonotype comes from a human donor with classical Hodgkin lymphoma. The sequencing used peripheral blood mononuclear cells (PBMCs), collected before the second cycle of nivolumab. The chain joins TRBV5-4 to TRBJ2-5, with TRBD2 perhaps the D gene, on 6 matching bases. The CDR3: CASRPPGVRETQYF. The sequenced DNA: TGTGCCAGCAGGCCCCCGGGAGTTAGAGAGACCCAGTACTTC.